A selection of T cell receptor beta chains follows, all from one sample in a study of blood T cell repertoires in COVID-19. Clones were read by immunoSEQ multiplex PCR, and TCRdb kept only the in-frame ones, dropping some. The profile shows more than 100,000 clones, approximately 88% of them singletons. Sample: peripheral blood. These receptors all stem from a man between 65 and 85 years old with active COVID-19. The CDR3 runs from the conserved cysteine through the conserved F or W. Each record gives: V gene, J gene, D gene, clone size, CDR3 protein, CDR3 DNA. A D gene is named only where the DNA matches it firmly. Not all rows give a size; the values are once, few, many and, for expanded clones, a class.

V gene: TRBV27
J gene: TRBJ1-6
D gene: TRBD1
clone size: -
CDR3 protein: CASSLEGRGQTPLHF
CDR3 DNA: TGTGCCAGCAGTTTAGAGGGCAGGGGGCAGACACCCCTCCACTTT

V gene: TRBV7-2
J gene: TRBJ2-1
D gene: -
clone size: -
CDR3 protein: CASSQEGGIGGNEQFF
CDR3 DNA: TGTGCCAGCAGCCAGGAGGGGGGGATTGGCGGCAATGAGCAGTTCTTC

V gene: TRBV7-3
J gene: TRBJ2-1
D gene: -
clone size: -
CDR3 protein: CASSLSWASEYNEQFF
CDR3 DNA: TGTGCCAGCAGCTTAAGTTGGGCTAGCGAGTACAATGAGCAGTTCTTC

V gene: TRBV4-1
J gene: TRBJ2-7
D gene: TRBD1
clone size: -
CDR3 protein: CASSQGPGQGATPYEQYF
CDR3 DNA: TGCGCCAGCAGCCAAGGGCCGGGACAGGGGGCGACTCCCTACGAGCAGTACTTC

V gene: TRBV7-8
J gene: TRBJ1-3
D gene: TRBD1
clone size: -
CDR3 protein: CASGTGVNTIYF
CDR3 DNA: TGTGCCAGCGGGACAGGGGTAAACACCATATATTTT

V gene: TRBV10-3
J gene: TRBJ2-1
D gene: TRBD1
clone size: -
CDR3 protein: CAISKTGGENEQFF
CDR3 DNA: TGTGCCATCAGCAAGACAGGGGGCGAAAATGAGCAGTTCTTC

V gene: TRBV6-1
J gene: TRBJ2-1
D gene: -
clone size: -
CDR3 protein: CASSEGPDEQFF
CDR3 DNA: TGTGCCAGCAGTGAAGGTCCGGATGAGCAGTTCTTC

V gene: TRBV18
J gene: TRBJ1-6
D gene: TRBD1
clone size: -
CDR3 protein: CASSLDRGLDSPLHF
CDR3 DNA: TGTGCCAGCTCACTGGACAGGGGTCTGGATTCACCCCTCCACTTT

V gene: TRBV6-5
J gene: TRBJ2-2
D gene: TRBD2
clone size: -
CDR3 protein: CASKTSGANTGELFF
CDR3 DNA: TGTGCCAGCAAGACTAGCGGAGCCAACACCGGGGAGCTGTTTTTT

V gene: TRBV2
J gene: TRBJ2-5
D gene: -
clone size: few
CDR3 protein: CASSATESTLTQYF
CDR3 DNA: TGTGCCAGCAGCGCGACAGAAAGCACCCTGACCCAGTACTTC

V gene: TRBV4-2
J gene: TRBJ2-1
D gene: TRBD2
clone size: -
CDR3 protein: CASSPLGGSQQNEQFF
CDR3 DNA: TGTGCCAGCAGCCCCCTAGGCGGGAGCCAACAAAATGAGCAGTTCTTC

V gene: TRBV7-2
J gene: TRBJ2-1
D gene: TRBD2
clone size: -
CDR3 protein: CASSPPSGAYNEQFF
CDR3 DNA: TGTGCCAGCAGCCCTCCTAGCGGCGCCTACAATGAGCAGTTCTTC

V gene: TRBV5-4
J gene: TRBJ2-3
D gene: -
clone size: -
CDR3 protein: CASSAGVAGTDTQYF
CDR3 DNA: TGTGCCAGCAGCGCGGGCGTGGCGGGCACAGATACGCAGTATTTT

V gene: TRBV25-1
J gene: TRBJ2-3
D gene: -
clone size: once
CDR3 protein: CASSDYADTQYF
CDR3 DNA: TGTGCCAGCAGTGATTATGCAGATACGCAGTATTTT

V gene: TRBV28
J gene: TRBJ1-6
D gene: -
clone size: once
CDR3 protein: CASSPRSGQSSPLHF
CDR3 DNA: TGTGCCAGCAGTCCTAGATCTGGACAGTCTTCACCCCTCCACTTT

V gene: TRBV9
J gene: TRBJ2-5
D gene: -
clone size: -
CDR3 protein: CASRDSGETQYF
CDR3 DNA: TGTGCCAGCCGCGACTCGGGGGAGACCCAGTACTTC

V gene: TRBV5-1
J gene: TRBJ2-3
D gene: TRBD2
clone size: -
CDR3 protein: CASSVLAATTDTQYF
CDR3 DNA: TGCGCCAGCAGCGTGCTAGCGGCTACGACAGATACGCAGTATTTT

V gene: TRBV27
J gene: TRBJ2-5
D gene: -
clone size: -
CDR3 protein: CASSLLSGEETQYF
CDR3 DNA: TGTGCCAGCAGTTTATTATCCGGGGAAGAGACCCAGTACTTC

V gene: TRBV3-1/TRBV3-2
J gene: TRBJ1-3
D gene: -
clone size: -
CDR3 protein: CASSPPPARFGNTIYF
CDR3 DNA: TGTGCCAGCAGCCCCCCCCCGGCCAGGTTCGGAAACACCATATATTTT

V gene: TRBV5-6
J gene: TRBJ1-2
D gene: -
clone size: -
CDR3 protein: CASSYGGVPPYGYTF
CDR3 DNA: TGTGCCAGCAGCTATGGGGGGGTCCCCCCCTATGGCTACACCTTC

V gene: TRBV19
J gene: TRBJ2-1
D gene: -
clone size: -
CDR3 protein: CASSISGLVYNEQFF
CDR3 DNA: TGTGCCAGTAGTATCTCGGGACTCGTTTACAATGAGCAGTTCTTC

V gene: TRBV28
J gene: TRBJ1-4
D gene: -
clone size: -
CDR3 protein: CASRGQGYEKLFF
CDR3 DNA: TGTGCCAGCAGGGGCCAGGGATATGAAAAACTGTTTTTT

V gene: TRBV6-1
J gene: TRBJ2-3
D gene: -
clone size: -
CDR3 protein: CASSEDGVSTDTQYF
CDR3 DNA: TGTGCCAGCAGTGAAGACGGGGTAAGCACAGATACGCAGTATTTT

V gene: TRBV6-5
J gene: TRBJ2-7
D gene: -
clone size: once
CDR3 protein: CASGAGSSYEQYF
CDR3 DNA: TGTGCCAGCGGGGCCGGGTCCTCCTACGAGCAGTACTTC

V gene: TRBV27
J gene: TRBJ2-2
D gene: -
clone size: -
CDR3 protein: CASRRLNTGELFF
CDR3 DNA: TGTGCCAGCAGGAGGCTGAACACCGGGGAGCTGTTTTTT

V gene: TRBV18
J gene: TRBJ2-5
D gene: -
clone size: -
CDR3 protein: CASSPPQGSGTQYF
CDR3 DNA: TGTGCCAGCTCACCACCGCAGGGGTCGGGGACCCAGTACTTC

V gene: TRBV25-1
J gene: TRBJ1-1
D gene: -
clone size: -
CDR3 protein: CASSGGGNTEAFF
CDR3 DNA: TGTGCCAGCAGCGGCGGAGGGAACACTGAAGCTTTCTTT

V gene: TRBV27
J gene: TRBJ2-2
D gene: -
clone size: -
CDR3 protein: CASSFLRAGELFF
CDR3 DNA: -

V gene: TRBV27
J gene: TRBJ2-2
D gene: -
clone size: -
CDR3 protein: CASSTNTGELFF
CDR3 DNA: TGTGCCAGCAGCACTAACACCGGGGAGCTGTTTTTT

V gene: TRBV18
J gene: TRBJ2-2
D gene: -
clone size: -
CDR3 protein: CASSPGLTQELFF
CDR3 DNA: TGTGCCAGCTCACCCGGACTGACCCAGGAGCTGTTTTTT

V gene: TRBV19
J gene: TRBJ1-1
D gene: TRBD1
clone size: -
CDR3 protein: CASSMGTENTEAFF
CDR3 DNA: TGTGCCAGTAGTATGGGGACAGAGAACACTGAAGCTTTCTTT

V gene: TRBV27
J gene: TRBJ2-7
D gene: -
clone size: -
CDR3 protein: CASSSLHLGADSYEQYF
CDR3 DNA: TGTGCCAGCAGTTCGCTCCACCTTGGGGCAGACTCCTACGAGCAGTACTTC

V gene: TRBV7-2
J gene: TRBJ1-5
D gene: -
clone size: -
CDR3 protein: CASSSMIGGNQPQHF
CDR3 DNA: TGTGCCAGCAGCTCAATGATAGGAGGGAATCAGCCCCAGCATTTT

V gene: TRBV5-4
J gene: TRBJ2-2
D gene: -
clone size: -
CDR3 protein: CATWAPGQVNTGELFF
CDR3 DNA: TGTGCCACTTGGGCCCCGGGACAAGTAAACACCGGGGAGCTGTTTTTT

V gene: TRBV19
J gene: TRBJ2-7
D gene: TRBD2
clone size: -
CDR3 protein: CASSKGLAGHYEQYF
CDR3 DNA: TGTGCCAGTAGTAAGGGACTAGCGGGGCACTACGAGCAGTACTTC

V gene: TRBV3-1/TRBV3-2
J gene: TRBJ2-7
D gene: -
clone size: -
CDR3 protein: CASSPYRSYEQYF
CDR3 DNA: TGTGCCAGCAGCCCCTACCGATCCTACGAGCAGTACTTC

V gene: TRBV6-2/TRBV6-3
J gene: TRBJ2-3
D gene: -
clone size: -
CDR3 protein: CASSYSRGFTDTQYF
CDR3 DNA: TGTGCCAGCAGTTACTCGAGGGGGTTCACAGATACGCAGTATTTT

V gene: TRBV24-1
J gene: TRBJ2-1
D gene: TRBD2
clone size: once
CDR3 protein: CATSGGSRNNEQFF
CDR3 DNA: TGTGCCACCAGTGGCGGGAGCCGCAACAATGAGCAGTTCTTC

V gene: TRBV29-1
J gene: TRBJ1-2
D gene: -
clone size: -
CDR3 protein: CSGNDGKGYTF
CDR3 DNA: TGCAGCGGTAACGACGGGAAGGGCTACACCTTC

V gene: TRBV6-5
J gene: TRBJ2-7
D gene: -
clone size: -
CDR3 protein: CASRRSPLWEQYF
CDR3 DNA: TGTGCCAGCAGAAGATCCCCCCTATGGGAGCAGTACTTC